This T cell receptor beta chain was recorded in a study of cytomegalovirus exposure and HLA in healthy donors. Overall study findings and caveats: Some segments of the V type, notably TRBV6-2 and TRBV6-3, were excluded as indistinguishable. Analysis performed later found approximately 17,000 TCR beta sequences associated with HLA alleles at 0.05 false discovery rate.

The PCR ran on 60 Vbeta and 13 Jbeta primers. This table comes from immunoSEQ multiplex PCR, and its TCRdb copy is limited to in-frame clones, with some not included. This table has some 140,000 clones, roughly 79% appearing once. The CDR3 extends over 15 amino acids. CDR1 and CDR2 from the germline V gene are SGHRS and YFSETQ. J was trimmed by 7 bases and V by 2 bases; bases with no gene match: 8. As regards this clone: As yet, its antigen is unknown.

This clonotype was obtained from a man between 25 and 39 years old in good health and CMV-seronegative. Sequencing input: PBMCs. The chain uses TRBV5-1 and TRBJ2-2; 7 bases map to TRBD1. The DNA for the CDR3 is TGCGCCAGCAGCTTAGGGACAGCATTGTACGGGGAGCTGTTTTTT. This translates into CASSLGTALYGELFF. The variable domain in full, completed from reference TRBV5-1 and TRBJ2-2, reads KAGVTQTPRYLIKTRGQQVTLSCSPISGHRSVSWYQQTPGQGLQFLFEYFSETQRNKGNFPGRFSGRQFSNSRSEMNVSTLELGDSALYLCASSLGTALYGELFFGEGSRLTVL.